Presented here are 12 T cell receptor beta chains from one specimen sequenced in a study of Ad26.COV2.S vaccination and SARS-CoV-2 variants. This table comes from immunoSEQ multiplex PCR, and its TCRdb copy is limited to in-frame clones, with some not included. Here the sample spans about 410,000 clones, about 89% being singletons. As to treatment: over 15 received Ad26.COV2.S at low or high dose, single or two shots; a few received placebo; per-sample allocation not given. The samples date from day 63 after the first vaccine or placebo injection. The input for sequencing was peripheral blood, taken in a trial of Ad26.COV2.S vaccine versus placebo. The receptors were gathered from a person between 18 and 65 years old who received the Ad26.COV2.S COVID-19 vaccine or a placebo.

CDR3 region: CASSLEPSYRRETQYF. In DNA form, the CDR3 reads TGTGCCAGCAGCTTGGAGCCTTCCTACCGAAGAGAGACCCAGTACTTC. The gene calls are TRBV5-4 and TRBJ2-5; no reliable D call. V lost 0 bases and J lost 4, with 16 bases in between. CDR3 length: 16 residues. From germline, CDR1 is SGHNT and CDR2 YYREEE (reference sequence).

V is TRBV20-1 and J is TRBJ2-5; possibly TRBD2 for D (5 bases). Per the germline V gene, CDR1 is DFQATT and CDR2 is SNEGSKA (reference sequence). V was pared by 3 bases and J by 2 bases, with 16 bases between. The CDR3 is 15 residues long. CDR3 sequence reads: CSASPLEGSQETQYF. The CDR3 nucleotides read TGCAGTGCTAGTCCCCTCGAGGGTAGTCAAGAGACCCAGTACTTC.

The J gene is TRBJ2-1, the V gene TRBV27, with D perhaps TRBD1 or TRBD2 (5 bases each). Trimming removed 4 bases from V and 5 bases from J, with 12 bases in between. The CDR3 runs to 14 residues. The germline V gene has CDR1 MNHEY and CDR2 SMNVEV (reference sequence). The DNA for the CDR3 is TGTGCCAGCAGTTCCTATCAGGGACACAATGAGCAGTTCTTC. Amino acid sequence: CASSSYQGHNEQFF.

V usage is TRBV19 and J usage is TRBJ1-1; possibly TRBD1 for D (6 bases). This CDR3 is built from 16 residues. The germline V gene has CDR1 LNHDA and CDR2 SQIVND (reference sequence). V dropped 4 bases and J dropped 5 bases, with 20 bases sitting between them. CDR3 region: CASSTQGRGRGTEAFF. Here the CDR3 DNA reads TGTGCCAGTAGTACCCAAGGCAGGGGCCGCGGGACTGAAGCTTTCTTT.

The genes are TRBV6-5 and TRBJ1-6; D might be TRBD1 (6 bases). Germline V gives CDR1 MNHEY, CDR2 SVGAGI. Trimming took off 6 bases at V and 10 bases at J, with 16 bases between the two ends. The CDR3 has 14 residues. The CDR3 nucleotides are TGTGCCAGCAGCACACAGGGAGGTGACTCACCCCTCCACTTT. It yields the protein CASSTQGGDSPLHF.

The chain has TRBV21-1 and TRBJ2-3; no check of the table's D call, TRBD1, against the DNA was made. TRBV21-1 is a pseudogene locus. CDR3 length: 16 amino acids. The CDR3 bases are TGTGCCAGCAGCACCCGACAGGGCTTTCGGATAGATACGCAGTATTTT. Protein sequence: CASSTRQGFRIDTQYF.

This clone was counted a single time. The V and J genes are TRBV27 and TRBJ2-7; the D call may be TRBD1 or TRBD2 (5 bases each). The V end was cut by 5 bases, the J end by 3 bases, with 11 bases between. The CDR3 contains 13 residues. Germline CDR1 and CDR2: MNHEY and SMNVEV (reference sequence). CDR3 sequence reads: CASSPMGVYEQYF. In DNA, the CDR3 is TGTGCCAGCAGTCCCATGGGGGTCTACGAGCAGTACTTC.

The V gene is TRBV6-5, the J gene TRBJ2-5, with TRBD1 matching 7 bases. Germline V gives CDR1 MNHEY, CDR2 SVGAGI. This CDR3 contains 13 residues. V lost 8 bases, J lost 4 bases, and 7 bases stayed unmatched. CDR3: CASGHRGAETQYF. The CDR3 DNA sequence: TGTGCCAGCGGCCACAGGGGTGCAGAGACCCAGTACTTC.

CDR3 in DNA: TGTGCCAGCAAGTGGTATAACTATGGCTACACCTTC. It encodes CASKWYNYGYTF. J is TRBJ1-2 and V is TRBV2; D call uncertain. Germline CDR1 and CDR2: SNHLY and FYNNEI. The CDR3 is 12 amino acids. V was trimmed by 7 bases and J by 1 base, leaving 7 bases between them. The full variable domain, its missing parts supplied by reference TRBV2 and TRBJ1-2, is EPEVTQTPSHQVTQMGQEVILRCVPISNHLYFYWYRQILGQKVEFLVSFYNNEISEKSEIFDDQFSVERPDGSNFTLKIRSTKLEDSAMYFCASKWYNYGYTFGSGTRLTVV.

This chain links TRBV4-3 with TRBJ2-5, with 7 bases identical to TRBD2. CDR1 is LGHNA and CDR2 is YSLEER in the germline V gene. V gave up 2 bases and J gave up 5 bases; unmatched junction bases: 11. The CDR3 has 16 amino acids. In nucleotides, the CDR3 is TGCGCCAGCAGCCAAAGAGCGGGAAGAGGAGGCGAGACCCAGTACTTC. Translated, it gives CASSQRAGRGGETQYF.

CDR3 amino acids: CASSQYWNTDTQYF. The CDR3 region has the DNA TGTGCCAGCAGCCAATATTGGAACACAGATACGCAGTATTTT. The rearrangement joins TRBV3-1 (or the pseudogene TRBV3-2) to TRBJ2-3; D is uncertain. CDR3 length equals 14 residues. Trimming stripped 2 bases from V and 2 bases from J, with 8 bases between. Germline V gene data show CDR1 as LGHDT and CDR2 as YNNKEL (reference sequence).

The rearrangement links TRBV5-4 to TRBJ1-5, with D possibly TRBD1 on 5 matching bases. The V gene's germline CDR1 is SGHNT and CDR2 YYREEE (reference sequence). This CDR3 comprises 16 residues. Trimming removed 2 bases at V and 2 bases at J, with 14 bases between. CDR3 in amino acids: CASSLGGGDGNQPQHF. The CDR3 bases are TGTGCCAGCAGCTTAGGTGGGGGGGATGGCAATCAGCCCCAGCATTTT. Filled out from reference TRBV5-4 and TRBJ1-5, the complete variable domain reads ETGVTQSPTHLIKTRGQQVTLRCSSQSGHNTVSWYQQALGQGPQFIFQYYREEENGRGNFPPRFSGLQFPNYSSELNVNALELDDSALYLCASSLGGGDGNQPQHFGDGTRLSIL.